The clone carrying this T cell receptor beta chain was observed once. Its antigen is as yet unknown. This entry comes from a study of cytomegalovirus exposure and HLA in healthy donors. The primer mix had 60 Vbeta and 13 Jbeta primers. Libraries were prepared by immunoSEQ multiplex PCR; TCRdb keeps only in-frame clonotypes and omits some of them. Found here are fewer than 200,000 clones, 75% of them singletons; the top ten hold approximately 2.4%. Whole-study results and caveats: When analyzed later, a missense DCLRE1C variant was found to be linked to TCR beta V- and J-gene trimming. The authors excluded some V segments, including TRBV6-2 and TRBV6-3, as indistinguishable.

The germline V gene encodes CDR1 SGHNT and CDR2 YYREEE (reference sequence). The CDR3 has 14 amino acids. V lost 4 bases to trimming and J lost 4 bases; unmatched junction nucleotides: 5. Source material: PBMCs. The chain couples TRBV5-4 to TRBJ1-1; 9 bases are shared with TRBD1. The sequence came from a female donor in good health and CMV-seronegative. The CDR3: CASSRQGEGTEAFF. In DNA, the CDR3 is TGTGCCAGCAGCCGACAGGGGGAAGGCACTGAAGCTTTCTTT.